The subject of this entry is one T cell receptor beta chain. This receptor's antigen is unknown. No much larger clone exists at a distance of one base, and base qualities are not known. This sample is drawn from a study of T cell responses to AZD1222 COVID-19 vaccine (dated by TCRdb to 2020 to 2023). Regarding the study in general: A total of about 230 trial participants underwent TCR sequencing, of whom 200 to 220 received two doses of AZD1222 and about 26 received two doses of the MenACWY control vaccine. Trial participants were enrolled by age into subgroups of 18-55, 56-69 and 70-plus years, and about 150, 27 and 61 TCR-sequenced participants, respectively, were included in these subgroups.

The CDR3 regions of human TCRbeta chains were analyzed by immunosequencing. From the authors' description of their analysis: Repertoire TCRs were matched against a reference library of SARS-CoV-2-specific TCRs generated with the MIRA antigen-specificity platform. Breadth was defined as the fraction of unique TCRs that were SARS-CoV-2-associated. Depth was defined as the fraction of total T cells that were SARS-CoV-2-associated. Using the MIRA data, each spike-specific TCR was assigned both to the spike region to which the TCR was reactive and to a CD4 or CD8 class. Log10-transformed breadth and depth values were compared by one-way ANOVA with Sidak's multiple comparisons tests. TCRdb re-hosts the immuneACCESS table, in-frame sequences only. Its copies lack some clones; in the studies checked, an unresolved V gene accounts for under half of them, and the cause for the rest is not known. D and trimming come from the DNA, and the V and J calls and clone size come from that table. Within this sample are 150,000 to 250,000 clones, with approximately 93% of them counted one time only. The ten top clones hold 0.95% to 1.1% of the sample.

Inclusive of the bounding cysteine and phenylalanine, the CDR3 is 15 residues long. The read is trimmed to its CDR3 DNA, 45 bases read in frame from base 1. The germline V gene specifies MDHEN as CDR1 and SYDVKM as CDR2. V sheds 2 bases and J sheds 5 bases, leaving 15 bases between their ends. General conclusions and limits of the study: Because no samples from the day 14 peak response were available, repertoires could be characterized only after the peak T cell response. Reportedly, almost half of the unique spike-specific TCRs recognized epitopes lying outside the regions that are mutated in the B.1.351 and B.1.1.7 variants. The 56-69-year group was small, and its depth increase did not reach significance, likely because of low power. Participants were mostly white British and included more females than males, and it was suggested by the authors that clonal diversity may have been underestimated. Conclusions about previously exposed vaccinees are limited because only a handful of AZD1222 recipients were SARS-CoV-2 seropositive at baseline. The vaccine-associated CD4 TCRs covered the entire spike protein, and the dominant responses fell in regions 160-218 and 743-854. After two AZD1222 doses, spike-specific TCR breadth and depth were significantly higher than at day 0 and than in MenACWY recipients.

Read against the paper, the sample's time point label means: about 28 days (+/-7) after the second vaccine dose. AZD1222 recipients whose second dose came at about 4 weeks and those whose second dose came at about 12 weeks were combined into one group, since spike-specific TCR depth and breadth did not differ between the two schedules. The vaccinee samples were drawn from two UK trials, COV001 and COV002, one of which was a single-blind randomized controlled phase 2/3 trial testing AZD1222 (ChAdOx1 nCoV-19) in healthy adults. For TCRbeta chain sequencing, PBMC samples were collected from trial participants at day 0 and at day 28 after the second dose.

This sequence was found in an adult who received the AZD1222 COVID-19 vaccine. The chain links TRBV28 with TRBJ1-2, with the D gene not confidently named. The sequencing here drew on peripheral blood, taken 28 days after the second AZD1222 dose. The DNA reads TGTGCCAGCAGTTTACGGCAGGCCCATCTTTATGGCTACACCTTC. This translates into CASSLRQAHLYGYTF.